One sample yielded the 27 T cell receptor beta chains listed below, sequenced in a study of OX40 agonist ivuxolimab in advanced cancers. The protocol was immunoSEQ multiplex PCR, while the TCRdb copy is restricted to in-frame clones and leaves out a portion. The table includes approximately 28,000 clones, less than 90% detected once. The sequences come from CD4+ or CD8+ T cells sorted from blood, collected in a trial of the OX40 agonist ivuxolimab. The receptors here all came from an adult with an advanced solid tumor such as melanoma, head and neck, liver or kidney cancer.

The chain combines TRBV27 with TRBJ2-6; D is undetermined. The CDR3 is made up of 12 amino acids. CDR1 is MNHEY and CDR2 is SMNVEV in the germline V gene (reference sequence). The V gene lost 6 bases and the J gene lost 4 bases, with 4 bases spanning the gap. The CDR3 sequence is CASRVGANVLTF. CDR3 sequence (DNA): TGTGCCAGCAGGGTCGGGGCCAACGTCCTGACTTTC.

The chain joins TRBV9 to TRBJ1-3; D gene uncertain. The CDR3 is made up of 14 amino acids. Between the trimmed V and J ends, which lost 0 bases and 0 bases, there was a span of 4 bases. Per germline, CDR1 SGDLS and CDR2 YYNGEE. CDR3 region: CASSVEGSGNTIYF. Written as DNA, the CDR3 is TGTGCCAGCAGCGTAGAGGGCTCTGGAAACACCATATATTTT.

This clone appeared a single time. The rearrangement joins TRBV28 to TRBJ1-1; no clear D gene. With 7 bases removed from V and 3 bases from J, the gap between germline ends came to 3 bases. The CDR3 sequence is 10 residues long. Looked up from germline, CDR1 is MDHEN and CDR2 is SYDVKM. CDR3 bases: TGTGCCAGCAAAGACACTGAAGCTTTCTTT. Translation: CASKDTEAFF. Supplemented by reference TRBV28 and TRBJ1-1, the full variable domain reads DVKVTQSSRYLVKRTGEKVFLECVQDMDHENMFWYRQDPGLGLRLIYFSYDVKMKEKGDIPEGYSVSREKKERFSLILESASTNQTSMYLCASKDTEAFFGQGTRLTVV.

The V call is TRBV5-1, the J call TRBJ2-7; 8 bases are shared with TRBD1. V was clipped by 4 bases and J by 3 bases; unmatched bases: 9. The CDR3 consists of 15 residues. Germline CDR1 and CDR2: SGHRS and YFSETQ. The CDR3 here is CASSPDRGPFYEQYF. CDR3 nucleotides: TGCGCCAGCAGCCCTGACAGGGGACCTTTCTACGAGCAGTACTTC.

The rearrangement links TRBV2 to TRBJ2-7, with TRBD1 as a possible D gene (6 bases). V lost 7 bases and J lost 0, with 10 bases in between. Germline CDR1 SNHLY, CDR2 FYNNEI. The CDR3 has 13 amino acids. Here the CDR3 reads CASIQDSSYEQYF. The CDR3 bases are TGTGCCAGCATCCAGGACAGCTCCTACGAGCAGTACTTC.

The genes are TRBV5-6 and TRBJ2-7; D is ambiguous. Germline V gene sequence: CDR1 SGHDT, CDR2 YYEEEE. Trimming took 3 bases from V and 5 from J, leaving 6 bases between them. This CDR3 has 11 residues. The CDR3 nucleotides are TGTGCCAGCAGCTCCTTGAACGAGCAGTACTTC. This encodes CASSSLNEQYF.

This clone appeared a few times. The chain combines TRBV7-9 with TRBJ2-2; the D is unclear. The CDR3 loop spans 13 amino acids. Germline V CDR1 and CDR2: SEHNR, FQNEAQ (reference sequence). V was cut by 2 bases and J by 6 bases, with 7 bases left in between. The CDR3 spells CASSLMAPGELFF. In DNA form, the CDR3 reads TGTGCCAGCAGCTTAATGGCCCCCGGGGAGCTGTTTTTT. The full variable domain, completed using reference TRBV7-9 and TRBJ2-2, is DTGVSQNPRHKITKRGQNVTFRCDPISEHNRLYWYRQTLGQGPEFLTYFQNEAQLEKSRLLSDRFSAERPKGSFSTLEIQRTEQGDSAMYLCASSLMAPGELFFGEGSRLTVL.

This clone qualifies as medium-sized (0.01 to 0.1%). Mismatch with germline at one junction end may stem from a read error. The chain joins TRBV5-4 to TRBJ1-1; D unclear. This CDR3 is built from 11 residues. Germline V CDR1 and CDR2: SGHNT, YYREEE (reference sequence). The CDR3 DNA reads as TGTGCCAGCAGCTTCACAGCCCACCTTGTCTTT. This sequence encodes CASSFTAHLVF.

The genes are TRBV19 and TRBJ1-2; D is uncertain. Germline CDR1 LNHDA, CDR2 SQIVND (reference sequence). This CDR3 region has 12 residues. V lost 3 bases and J 4 bases, leaving 6 bases between the germline ends. The CDR3 protein is CASSILAYGYTF. In nucleotides, the CDR3 is TGTGCCAGTAGTATCCTGGCCTATGGCTACACCTTC. Together with reference TRBV19 and TRBJ1-2, the CDR3 gives the full variable domain: DGGITQSPKYLFRKEGQNVTLSCEQNLNHDAMYWYRQDPGQGLRLIYYSQIVNDFQKGDIAEGYSVSREKKESFPLTVTSAQKNPTAFYLCASSILAYGYTFGSGTRLTVV.

This clone was seen a few times. This chain joins TRBV2 and TRBJ1-3, with D unclear. CDR1 and CDR2 from the germline V gene are SNHLY and FYNNEI. This CDR3 region has 15 residues. V lost 6 bases, J lost 4 bases, and 16 bases lay in between. In DNA, the CDR3 is TGTGCCAGCAGCCCCGACGGCGGTACGGGAAACACCATATATTTT. Amino acids: CASSPDGGTGNTIYF.

The chain combines TRBV11-3 with TRBJ2-5, with D maybe TRBD2 (6 bases). CDR3 size: 14 residues. Trimming stripped 3 bases from V and 3 bases from J, with 11 bases between. Germline CDR1 SGHNT, CDR2 YENEEA. The chain's CDR3 is CASSFYRGEETQYF. CDR3 sequence (DNA): TGTGCCAGCAGCTTCTACCGCGGGGAAGAGACCCAGTACTTC.

The rearrangement joins TRBV2 to TRBJ1-1; D is possibly TRBD1 (5 bases). Germline loops: CDR1 SNHLY, CDR2 FYNNEI. Trimming pared 3 bases from V and 3 bases from J, leaving 11 bases between. The CDR3 length is 14 residues. The CDR3 loop reads CASSEWGPDTEAFF. The DNA of the CDR3 is TGTGCCAGCAGTGAGTGGGGCCCAGACACTGAAGCTTTCTTT. Supplemented by reference TRBV2 and TRBJ1-1, the full variable domain reads EPEVTQTPSHQVTQMGQEVILRCVPISNHLYFYWYRQILGQKVEFLVSFYNNEISEKSEIFDDQFSVERPDGSNFTLKIRSTKLEDSAMYFCASSEWGPDTEAFFGQGTRLTVV.

The genes are TRBV25-1 and TRBJ1-1; TRBD1 might be the D (5 bases). Germline V gene data show CDR1 as MGHDK and CDR2 as SYGVNS. CDR3 length: 13 residues. V was trimmed by 6 bases and J by 1 base, leaving 9 bases between them. CDR3 sequence reads: CASSPGSNTEAFF. The CDR3, as DNA: TGTGCCAGCAGCCCAGGGTCGAACACTGAAGCTTTCTTT. The complete variable domain, with remaining parts taken from reference TRBV25-1 and TRBJ1-1, reads EADIYQTPRYLVIGTGKKITLECSQTMGHDKMYWYQQDPGMELHLIHYSYGVNSTEKGDLSSESTVSRIRTEHFPLTLESARPSHTSQYLCASSPGSNTEAFFGQGTRLTVV.

The genes are TRBV11-2 and TRBJ2-3; weak D call: TRBD2 (7 bases). Trimming cost V 0 bases and J 5 bases, with 15 bases left between them. The V gene's germline CDR1 is SGHAT and CDR2 FQNNGV. CDR3 length: 16 residues. The CDR3 reads CASSLEGGGVRDTQYF. CDR3 bases: TGTGCCAGCAGCTTAGAAGGGGGAGGGGTCAGAGATACGCAGTATTTT.

The rearrangement links TRBV5-1 to TRBJ2-7; 7 bases match TRBD1. The V gene's germline CDR1 is SGHRS and CDR2 YFSETQ. This CDR3 region has 13 residues. J gave up 2 bases and V 4 bases, and 3 bases lay outside the gene matches. The CDR3 nucleotides read TGCGCCAGCAGCGATACAGGGGCCTACGAGCAGTACTTC. This gives the protein CASSDTGAYEQYF.

This chain uses TRBV19 with TRBJ2-3; D call uncertain. The CDR3 covers 14 residues. The V gene's germline CDR1 is LNHDA and CDR2 SQIVND (reference sequence). V dropped 1 base and J dropped 5 bases, with 10 bases sitting between them. The CDR3 sequence is CASSIAGRRDTQYF. Here the CDR3 DNA reads TGTGCCAGTAGTATAGCGGGCAGGCGAGATACGCAGTATTTT.

This chain uses TRBV6-1 with TRBJ2-7; no definite D call. The length of the CDR3 is 12 residues. From germline, CDR1 is MNHNS and CDR2 SASEGT. V was shortened by 8 bases and J by 2 bases, with 10 bases between the two germline ends. The CDR3: CASSGLPYEQYF. The CDR3 DNA sequence: TGTGCCAGCTCTGGGCTCCCCTACGAGCAGTACTTC.

This sequence joins TRBV6-5 and TRBJ1-4, with a possible D match to TRBD1 (5 bases). V was clipped by 6 bases and J by 4 bases, with 15 bases between them. Looked up from germline, CDR1 is MNHEY and CDR2 is SVGAGI. This CDR3 comprises 15 residues. CDR3 in DNA: TGTGCCAGCAGCAGCGGGGGGGGAGGTAATGAAAAACTGTTTTTT. Translated, it gives CASSSGGGGNEKLFF.

The chain couples TRBV13 to TRBJ2-2; D ambiguous. V lost 0 bases and J lost 1, with 6 bases in between. The CDR3 has 15 residues. Germline-derived CDR1 and CDR2 are PRHDT and FYEKMQ (reference sequence). The DNA of the CDR3 is TGTGCCAGCAGCTTAGGTCTAGAGAACACCGGGGAGCTGTTTTTT. Amino acids: CASSLGLENTGELFF.

The table lists this clone with a few counts. The chain has TRBV10-2 and TRBJ1-4; 9 nucleotides match TRBD1. There are 14 residues in the CDR3. Germline V gives CDR1 WSHSY, CDR2 SAAADI. The trim removed 5 bases at V and 6 bases at J, leaving 4 bases unmatched. The CDR3 nucleotides read TGCGCCAGCAGTTACAGGGGGCCAGATGAAAAACTGTTTTTT. Encoded protein: CASSYRGPDEKLFF.

The rearrangement links TRBV7-9 to TRBJ2-7, with 10 positions matching TRBD2. The germline V gene has CDR1 SEHNR and CDR2 FQNEAQ (reference sequence). The CDR3 covers 14 residues. V was clipped by 5 bases and J by 2 bases; unmatched bases: 3. The CDR3 nucleotides are TGTGCCAGCAGCCCCGGGACTAGCGCCTACGAGCAGTACTTC. Its protein is CASSPGTSAYEQYF.

The J gene is TRBJ1-1, the V gene TRBV14; D remains ambiguous. This CDR3 has 17 residues. V was clipped by 4 bases and J by 5 bases, with 23 bases between them. Looked up from germline, CDR1 is SGHDN and CDR2 is FVKESK. The CDR3 protein is CASSPYPVGPGGTEAFF. DNA of the CDR3: TGTGCCAGCAGCCCATACCCAGTCGGGCCTGGAGGGACTGAAGCTTTCTTT.

The rearrangement uses TRBV15 and TRBJ2-7; 8 nucleotides align to TRBD1. The CDR3 totals 15 residues. The J segment lost 5 bases and the V segment lost 3 bases, leaving 9 bases of the junction unmatched. Germline CDR1 reads LNHNV; CDR2 reads YYDKDF (reference sequence). CDR3: CATSRGTGFFNEQYF. Written as DNA, the CDR3 is TGTGCCACCAGCAGGGGGACAGGCTTTTTTAACGAGCAGTACTTC. Using reference TRBV15 and TRBJ2-7 for the parts outside the CDR3, the full variable domain is DAMVIQNPRYQVTQFGKPVTLSCSQTLNHNVMYWYQQKSSQAPKLLFHYYDKDFNNEADTPDNFQSRRPNTSFCFLDIRSPGLGDTAMYLCATSRGTGFFNEQYFGPGTRLTVT.

V is TRBV7-9 and J is TRBJ2-7, with TRBD1 matching 9 bases. The V segment lost 11 bases and the J segment 1 base; nucleotides outside the gene matches: 6. CDR1 and CDR2 (germline): SEHNR, FQNEAQ (reference sequence). The CDR3 has 13 amino acids. The CDR3 nucleotides read TGTGCCGGGCGGACAGGGGCTTCCTACGAGCAGTACTTC. It yields the protein CAGRTGASYEQYF.

The chain joins TRBV29-1 to TRBJ2-2; D remains unclear. The CDR3 runs 13 residues. Trimming took off 0 bases at V and 6 bases at J, with 8 bases between the two ends. CDR1 is SQVTM and CDR2 is ANQGSEA in the germline V gene. CDR3 DNA sequence: TGCAGCGTTGAAGATCCCCTAGCCGGGGAGCTGTTTTTT. Translating it yields CSVEDPLAGELFF.

This clone was recorded a few times. This sequence joins TRBV27 and TRBJ1-2, with 11 bases matching TRBD1. V gave up 2 bases and J gave up 6 bases; unmatched junction bases: 5. Germline V gene data show CDR1 as MNHEY and CDR2 as SMNVEV (reference sequence). The CDR3 runs to 15 residues. The chain's CDR3 is CASSLMGQGVNGYTF. For the CDR3, the DNA is TGTGCCAGCAGTTTAATGGGACAGGGGGTAAATGGCTACACCTTC.

The V call is TRBV11-2, the J call TRBJ1-1, with TRBD1 identical over 9 bases. V gave up 4 bases and J gave up 10 bases; unmatched junction bases: 1. This CDR3 is 11 amino acids long. Germline V gene data show CDR1 as SGHAT and CDR2 as FQNNGV. The CDR3 is CASSSTGGAFF. CDR3 DNA: TGTGCCAGCAGCTCGACAGGGGGAGCTTTCTTT.